This is a list of T cell receptor beta chains from one sample in a study of graft-versus-host responses after intestinal transplantation. The repertoire was sequenced with immunoSEQ multiplex PCR; TCRdb's copy has only in-frame clones and lacks some. This table holds 10,000 to 15,000 clones, more than 85% found once. Sequenced material: PBMCs, taken 1032 days after intestinal transplantation. The receptors here all came from a human patient who received an intestinal transplant, so some T cells may come from the graft donor. Each CDR3 is given with its conserved first and last residue. D genes are given only for firm matches. Clone size is shown for a subset of rows, as once, few, many or a class of expanded clone.

v_call,j_call,clone_size,d_call,cdr3_nt,cdr3_aa
TRBV5-4,TRBJ2-7,.,TRBD2,TGTGCCAGCAGCTTAGCTAGCGGGGTAACCTACGAGCAGTACTTC,CASSLASGVTYEQYF
TRBV15,TRBJ2-5,.,.,TGTGCCACCAGCAGAGATTGGAGGGATTGGGAGACCCAGTACTTC,CATSRDWRDWETQYF
TRBV6-6,TRBJ1-5,.,TRBD1,TGTGCCAGCAGTGGGACAGGGGGTTATAGCAATCAGCCCCAGCATTTT,CASSGTGGYSNQPQHF
TRBV2,TRBJ2-7,.,.,TGTGCCAGCAGTGAACGCGGGTATGGGTACGAGCAGTACTTC,CASSERGYGYEQYF
TRBV5-1,TRBJ1-1,.,TRBD1,TGCGCCAGCAGCTTCGACAGGGCGGGGACTGAAGCTTTCTTT,CASSFDRAGTEAFF
TRBV11-2,TRBJ1-1,.,.,TGTGCCAGCAGCCCCTGGGCGGATTTGAACACTGAAGCTTTCTTT,CASSPWADLNTEAFF
TRBV6-5,TRBJ1-2,.,.,TGTGCCAGCAGCCCACCAGGAGGTAATGGCTACACCTTC,CASSPPGGNGYTF
TRBV4-1,TRBJ1-5,.,TRBD1,TGCGCCAGCAGCCAAGCTGACAGGGGGAAACAGCCCCAGCATTTT,CASSQADRGKQPQHF
TRBV7-9,TRBJ1-2,.,.,TGTGCCAGCAGCTTAGGAAGGGATGGCTACACCTTC,CASSLGRDGYTF
TRBV5-1,TRBJ2-7,.,TRBD1,TGCGCCAGCAGCTCCTCAGGGGGTCCTTACGAGCAGTACTTC,CASSSSGGPYEQYF
TRBV6-1,TRBJ1-5,.,TRBD1,TGTGCCAGCAGTGAATGGACAGGGGGCAGCAATCAGCCCCAGCATTTT,CASSEWTGGSNQPQHF
TRBV4-2,TRBJ1-5,once,.,TGTGCCAGCAGCCTGGATAGCAATCAGCCCCAGCATTTT,CASSLDSNQPQHF
TRBV6-4,TRBJ2-3,.,TRBD1,TGTGCCAGCAGTGAGACAGGGTCCACAGATACGCAGTATTTT,CASSETGSTDTQYF
TRBV27,TRBJ1-5,.,.,TGTGCCAGCAGTTTACAGGCTTCTGACAATCAGCCCCAGCATTTT,CASSLQASDNQPQHF
TRBV5-6,TRBJ1-1,.,.,TGTGCCAGCAGCTTGGCCTCGGGACAAATGAACACTGAAGCTTTCTTT,CASSLASGQMNTEAFF
TRBV5-5,TRBJ2-1,.,TRBD2,TGTGCCAGCAGCTTGACCGGGGGGGCCCATGAGCAGTTCTTC,CASSLTGGAHEQFF
TRBV6-5,TRBJ2-5,.,.,TGTGCCAGCAGCTCGGGAGAGGAGACCCAGTACTTC,CASSSGEETQYF
TRBV11-2,TRBJ2-4,.,.,TGTGCCAGCAGCTCAGTTCTGTCGGCCAAAAACATTCAGTACTTC,CASSSVLSAKNIQYF
TRBV4-2,TRBJ1-5,.,.,TGTGCCAGCAGCTTGACAGGTAGCAATCAGCCCCAGCATTTT,CASSLTGSNQPQHF
TRBV7-3,TRBJ1-6,.,.,TGTGCCAGCAGCTTAGGTCCCGGGTCGTCCCTCCACTTT,CASSLGPGSSLHF
TRBV5-1,TRBJ1-4,.,.,TGCGCCAGCAAGCTAAGTCGCTGGACTAATGAAAAACTGTTTTTT,CASKLSRWTNEKLFF
TRBV29-1,TRBJ2-1,.,.,TGCAGCGTTGGGCAGGGAAACAATGAGCAGTTCTTC,CSVGQGNNEQFF
TRBV13,TRBJ2-1,.,TRBD2,TGTGCCAGCAGCTTAATTGTGGAAGCGGGGAGCTCCTACAATGAGCAGTTCTTC,CASSLIVEAGSSYNEQFF
TRBV6-5,TRBJ2-7,.,.,TGTGCCAGCAGTTACTCGAGTGGGTTGCCCGAGCAGTACTTC,CASSYSSGLPEQYF
TRBV2,TRBJ2-7,few,TRBD2,TGTGCCGCACGAGGTTGGGGGGGGGACGAGCAGTACTTC,CAARGWGGDEQYF
TRBV5-1,TRBJ1-1,.,.,TGCGCCAGCAGGCTTGGCAGGGTGGACACTGAAGCTTTCTTT,CASRLGRVDTEAFF
TRBV7-9,TRBJ1-1,.,TRBD1,TGTGCCAGCAGCTCCCCGGACAGGGCAGGCCCTCAGGACACTGAAGCTTTCTTT,CASSSPDRAGPQDTEAFF
TRBV6-6,TRBJ2-7,.,.,TGTGCCAGCGGCAGGGTTTCCTACGAGCAGTACTTC,CASGRVSYEQYF
TRBV7-9,TRBJ2-7,.,.,TGTGCCAGCAGCCCGGACTCGACTCGGGGGCAGTACTTC,CASSPDSTRGQYF
TRBV27,TRBJ2-7,.,.,TGTGCCAGCAGTTTATCGGGAGTGGACCCCTACGAGCAGTACTTC,CASSLSGVDPYEQYF
TRBV19,TRBJ2-1,.,.,TGTGCCAGTAGACCCTGGTCCTTTGGGGAGCAGTTCTTC,CASRPWSFGEQFF
TRBV6-4,TRBJ2-2,once,.,TGTGCCAGCAGCGACGGCAGGGGGGGAGCCGGGGAGCTGTTTTTT,CASSDGRGGAGELFF
TRBV7-9,TRBJ1-1,.,.,TGTGCCAGCAGCCAGATGAGTTGGAGCACTGAAGCTTTCTTT,CASSQMSWSTEAFF
TRBV6-1,TRBJ1-5,.,.,TGTGCCAGCAGTGAATACGGACCAGGGAGCAATCAGCCCCAGCATTTT,CASSEYGPGSNQPQHF
TRBV11-3,TRBJ1-1,.,.,TGTGCCAGCAGCACATCACGGGGACGCACTGAAGCTTTCTTT,CASSTSRGRTEAFF
TRBV2,TRBJ2-3,.,.,TGTGCCAGCACCGTATCTGGTCAGGACACAGATACGCAGTATTTT,CASTVSGQDTDTQYF
TRBV9,TRBJ2-1,.,.,TGTGCCAGCAGCCCTCGACAGTACAATGAGCAGTTCTTC,CASSPRQYNEQFF
TRBV9,TRBJ2-5,.,TRBD2,TGTGCCAGCACCCCAGGACTAGCGCCTGGGGAGACCCAGTACTTC,CASTPGLAPGETQYF
TRBV4-2,TRBJ1-1,.,.,TGTGCCAGCAGCCATCCGGTCGAGATGAACACTGAAGCTTTCTTT,CASSHPVEMNTEAFF
TRBV6-5,TRBJ2-7,.,TRBD2,TGTGCCAGCAGTTACCCTAGCGGGGGAGCCGTGGAGCAGTACTTC,CASSYPSGGAVEQYF
TRBV27,TRBJ1-4,.,.,TGTGCCAGCAGTTCCCTCCGGATTAATGAAAAACTGTTTTTT,CASSSLRINEKLFF
TRBV9,TRBJ1-2,.,.,TGTGCCAGCAGCGTAGATAAGTGGAAGGACCACTATGGCTACACCTTC,CASSVDKWKDHYGYTF